Shown below are 30 T cell receptor beta chains from a single sample sequenced in a study of cytomegalovirus exposure and HLA in healthy donors. The PCR had 60 Vbeta and 13 Jbeta primers. Clones were sequenced by immunoSEQ multiplex PCR, and TCRdb holds only the in-frame ones, with some missing. The sample shows about 82,000 clones, more than 65% of them seen only once. Sequencing was carried out using PBMCs. The receptors derive from a man between 70 and 80 years old in good health and CMV-seropositive.

The chain joins TRBV6-6 to TRBJ2-1, with D perhaps TRBD1 (7 bases). The germline V gene has CDR1 MNHNY and CDR2 SVGAGI (reference sequence). The CDR3 sequence is 12 residues long. Trimming left V 5 bases short and J 10 bases short, with 12 bases between. In nucleotides, the CDR3 is TGTGCCAGCAGTCCAGGGGGGAGGGAGCAGTTCTTC. Amino acids: CASSPGGREQFF.

This clone was detected once. The chain recombines TRBV2 with TRBJ1-1, with D possibly being TRBD1 (5 bases). With 5 bases removed from V and 8 bases from J, the gap between germline ends came to 15 bases. Germline CDR1 and CDR2: SNHLY and FYNNEI. The CDR3 runs 13 residues. CDR3 DNA: TGTGCCAGCAGTCCAACGGGAGGGACCGAAGCTTTCTTT. This translates into CASSPTGGTEAFF.

The chain combines TRBV7-9 with TRBJ1-6, with D maybe TRBD1 (6 bases). The CDR3 is 13 amino acids. Trimming removed 5 bases from V and 6 bases from J, with 8 bases in between. Per germline, CDR1 SEHNR and CDR2 FQNEAQ (reference sequence). DNA of the CDR3: TGTGCCAGCAGCGCACAGGGTAATTCACCCCTCCACTTT. As protein: CASSAQGNSPLHF. The whole variable domain, remainder taken from reference TRBV7-9 and TRBJ1-6, is DTGVSQNPRHKITKRGQNVTFRCDPISEHNRLYWYRQTLGQGPEFLTYFQNEAQLEKSRLLSDRFSAERPKGSFSTLEIQRTEQGDSAMYLCASSAQGNSPLHFGNGTRLTVT.

This chain links TRBV5-1 with TRBJ1-1, with D unresolved. Per germline, CDR1 SGHRS and CDR2 YFSETQ. The CDR3 contains 11 residues. Trimming removed 0 bases from V and 8 bases from J, with 5 bases in between. CDR3 bases: TGCGCCAGCAGCTTGGAACAGGAAGCTTTCTTT. As protein: CASSLEQEAFF.

The table lists this clone with a few counts. The rearrangement joins TRBV6-6 to TRBJ2-5; the D gene is possibly TRBD2 (6 bases). CDR3 length: 16 residues. Germline CDR1 and CDR2: MNHNY and SVGAGI (reference sequence). Trimming cost V 2 bases and J 0 bases, with 13 bases left between them. The CDR3 spells CASSYPGRGYQETQYF. The CDR3 bases are TGTGCCAGCAGTTACCCGGGACGGGGGTACCAAGAGACCCAGTACTTC.

The chain couples TRBV5-4 to TRBJ2-1; D gene ambiguous. Between the trimmed V and J ends, which lost 0 bases and 3 bases, there was a span of 4 bases. CDR1 and CDR2 from the germline V gene are SGHNT and YYREEE (reference sequence). CDR3 length: 13 residues. The CDR3 DNA reads TGTGCCAGCAGCTTGGACGGCTACAATGAGCAGTTCTTC. Translated, it gives CASSLDGYNEQFF.

The CDR3 DNA follows: TGTGCCAGCAGCGCTCGGACAGGGGCAGATACGCAGTATTTT. Protein product: CASSARTGADTQYF. V and J are TRBV7-9 and TRBJ2-3, with TRBD1 matching 9 bases. Looked up from germline, CDR1 is SEHNR and CDR2 is FQNEAQ (reference sequence). V shed 5 bases, J shed 4 bases, and the junction held 4 bases outside the gene matches. CDR3 length: 14 residues.

The V and J genes are TRBV30 and TRBJ2-2, with 15 bases identical to TRBD2. V trimming: 3 bases; J trimming: 6 bases; junction bases outside the gene matches: 8. The CDR3 sequence is 17 residues long. Germline loops: CDR1 GTSNPN, CDR2 SVGIG (reference sequence). The CDR3 loop reads CAWRGAGTSGRPGELFF. The CDR3 coding sequence is TGTGCCTGGAGGGGAGCCGGGACTAGCGGGAGGCCCGGGGAGCTGTTTTTT.

CDR3 loop: CASTGHDYGYTF. DNA for the CDR3: TGTGCCAGCACAGGGCATGACTATGGCTACACCTTC. The rearrangement links TRBV6-6 to TRBJ1-2, with TRBD1 as a possible D gene (5 bases). With 7 bases removed from V and 3 bases from J, the gap between germline ends came to 9 bases. The CDR3 covers 12 residues. Germline loops: CDR1 MNHNY, CDR2 SVGAGI (reference sequence).

V usage is TRBV4-2 and J usage is TRBJ2-7; no reliable D call. With 3 bases removed from V and 3 bases from J, the gap between germline ends came to 12 bases. In germline, CDR1 is LGHNA, CDR2 YNFKEQ. The CDR3 consists of 14 residues. CDR3 bases: TGTGCCAGCAGCCAGGGCCATGGTAGCTACGAGCAGTACTTC. Amino acid sequence: CASSQGHGSYEQYF.

This clone was recorded a few times. The V and J genes are TRBV10-3 and TRBJ2-7, with 8 bases identical to TRBD1. V lost 0 bases to trimming and J lost 6 bases; unmatched junction nucleotides: 4. CDR3 size: 14 residues. The germline CDR1 and CDR2 sequences are ENHRY and SYGVKD. The CDR3 is CAISESGQGFEQYF. The CDR3 DNA reads TGTGCCATCAGTGAGTCCGGACAGGGTTTCGAGCAGTACTTC.

The chain is built from TRBV7-6 and TRBJ1-2, with no clear D. Trimming removed 3 bases from V and 5 bases from J, with 10 bases in between. The CDR3 is made up of 13 amino acids. Germline loops: CDR1 SGHVS, CDR2 FNYEAQ. The CDR3 protein is CASSLYGIYGYTF. The CDR3 bases are TGTGCCAGCAGCTTGTACGGGATATATGGCTACACCTTC.

V gene TRBV7-9 combines with J gene TRBJ1-4; 7 nucleotides agree with TRBD1. Germline trimming cut 4 bases from V and 3 bases from J; bases unmatched to any gene: 2. CDR3 length equals 14 residues. From germline, CDR1 is SEHNR and CDR2 FQNEAQ (reference sequence). CDR3 in amino acids: CASSCGTANEKLFF. CDR3 nucleotide sequence: TGTGCCAGCAGCTGTGGGACAGCTAATGAAAAACTGTTTTTT.

V usage is TRBV29-1 and J usage is TRBJ2-1, with 8 positions matching TRBD1. The germline V gene encodes CDR1 SQVTM and CDR2 ANQGSEA. V gave up 4 bases and J gave up 8 bases; unmatched junction bases: 10. The CDR3 has 14 residues. CDR3 nucleotides: TGCAGCGTTGGACCACAGGGGGGTATCGATGAGCAGTTCTTC. Translation: CSVGPQGGIDEQFF.

The rearrangement joins TRBV19 to TRBJ1-5; tentative D call: TRBD1 (5 bases). The germline V gene encodes CDR1 LNHDA and CDR2 SQIVND (reference sequence). Trimming removed 7 bases at V and 8 bases at J, with 18 bases between. This CDR3 has 14 amino acids. In DNA form, the CDR3 reads TGTGCCAGTAAACCCGGACAAAACCAAAAGCCCCAGCATTTT. Encoded protein: CASKPGQNQKPQHF.

This chain links TRBV7-9 with TRBJ2-1; 11 positions agree with TRBD2. The CDR3 is 15 amino acids. V was pared by 1 base and J by 12 bases, with 8 bases of the junction left unmatched. In germline, CDR1 is SEHNR, CDR2 FQNEAQ (reference sequence). The CDR3 region is CASSLGSSGRFVQFF. The CDR3, as DNA: TGTGCCAGCAGCTTAGGGTCTAGCGGGAGGTTTGTGCAGTTCTTC.

The chain couples TRBV9 to TRBJ1-2; 7 bases fit TRBD1. This CDR3 is 14 amino acids long. Unmatched junction bases numbered 3, after V lost 3 bases and J lost 1 base. The germline gives CDR1 SGDLS, CDR2 YYNGEE. This CDR3 reads CASSARDSNYGYTF. DNA of the CDR3: TGTGCCAGCAGCGCTCGGGACAGTAACTATGGCTACACCTTC.

The V call is TRBV7-2, the J call TRBJ2-7; TRBD2 agrees at 9 bases. Trimming cost V 3 bases and J 0 bases; bases outside gene matches: 3. The CDR3 covers 15 residues. CDR1 SGHTA and CDR2 FQGNSA come from the germline V gene. CDR3 sequence (DNA): TGTGCCAGCAGCTTGGGTAGCGGGGGCTCCTACGAGCAGTACTTC. Translated, it gives CASSLGSGGSYEQYF.

The J gene is TRBJ1-2, the V gene TRBV4-2, with 9 bases lining up with TRBD1. CDR1 and CDR2 (germline): LGHNA, YNFKEQ. The CDR3 totals 15 residues. V gave up 1 base and J gave up 7 bases; unmatched junction bases: 7. The CDR3, as DNA: TGTGCCAGCAGCCAAGTCCCGGGACAGGGAGGTGGCTACACCTTC. It translates to CASSQVPGQGGGYTF.

The chain is built from TRBV5-6 and TRBJ2-7, with 13 bases matching TRBD2. Losses at the gene ends were 0 bases for V and 0 bases for J; bases not matched to a gene: 6. The CDR3 length is 18 residues. Germline CDR1 is SGHDT and CDR2 is YYEEEE. CDR3 nucleotides: TGTGCCAGCAGCTTGGGACTAGCGGGGGGCCACAGCTCCTACGAGCAGTACTTC. It is translated as CASSLGLAGGHSSYEQYF. Combining the CDR3 with reference TRBV5-6 and TRBJ2-7 gives the whole variable domain DAGVTQSPTHLIKTRGQQVTLRCSPKSGHDTVSWYQQALGQGPQFIFQYYEEEERQRGNFPDRFSGHQFPNYSSELNVNALLLGDSALYLCASSLGLAGGHSSYEQYFGPGTRLTVT.

V usage is TRBV30 and J usage is TRBJ1-5, with D perhaps matching TRBD1 (5 bases). The germline V and J ends were trimmed by 3 bases and 9 bases, with 6 bases remaining between them. The CDR3 runs to 10 residues. The V gene's germline CDR1 is GTSNPN and CDR2 SVGIG (reference sequence). The DNA of the CDR3 is TGTGCCTGGAGGGGGGGGCCCCAGCATTTT. Encoded protein: CAWRGGPQHF.

The chain combines TRBV10-3 with TRBJ1-1; maybe TRBD1 (5 bases). The CDR3 runs to 13 residues. V was clipped by 6 bases and J by 1 base, with 9 bases between them. CDR1 is ENHRY and CDR2 is SYGVKD in the germline V gene. The CDR3 spells CAIRRQPNTEAFF. The DNA of the CDR3 is TGTGCCATCAGGAGACAGCCGAACACTGAAGCTTTCTTT.

V usage is TRBV4-3 and J usage is TRBJ1-1; 7 bases are a match to TRBD1. V trimming: 4 bases; J trimming: 0 bases; junction bases outside the gene matches: 8. The germline V gene has CDR1 LGHNA and CDR2 YSLEER. The CDR3 is 16 amino acids. The CDR3 protein is CASSLKTGWVNTEAFF. DNA of the CDR3: TGCGCCAGCAGCCTCAAGACAGGGTGGGTGAACACTGAAGCTTTCTTT.

This chain links TRBV6-5 with TRBJ2-3; D call uncertain. The CDR3 runs to 15 residues. The germline V gene has CDR1 MNHEY and CDR2 SVGAGI. The V gene lost 7 bases and the J gene lost 2 bases, with 16 bases spanning the gap. CDR3 protein: CASTPTDSFTDTQYF. CDR3 DNA sequence: TGTGCCAGCACCCCTACTGATAGCTTCACAGATACGCAGTATTTT.

The rearrangement links TRBV30 to TRBJ2-7; 7 bases match TRBD2. The V segment lost 2 bases and the J segment 7 bases; nucleotides outside the gene matches: 5. Germline values: CDR1 GTSNPN, CDR2 SVGIG (reference sequence). The CDR3 covers 12 residues. DNA for the CDR3: TGTGCCTGGAGTCTACCCGGGGGGGAGCAGTACTTC. Protein product: CAWSLPGGEQYF.

This chain links TRBV21-1 with TRBJ2-6; the DNA was not compared with TRBD1, the D call given in the table. TRBV21-1 counts as a pseudogene. CDR3 length: 17 amino acids. In DNA form, the CDR3 reads TGTGCCAGCAGCAAAGGGACAGCTCTCTCTGGGGCCAACGTCCTGACTTTC. It encodes CASSKGTALSGANVLTF.

V is TRBV6-5 and J is TRBJ2-5, with 7 bases identical to TRBD1. This CDR3 contains 15 residues. Trimming cost V 5 bases and J 4 bases; bases outside gene matches: 10. In germline, CDR1 is MNHEY, CDR2 SVGAGI. The CDR3, as DNA: TGTGCCAGCAGTGGTTCGACAGGGATCGCAGAGACCCAGTACTTC. Translated, it gives CASSGSTGIAETQYF.

The rearrangement uses TRBV11-2 and TRBJ2-3, with 12 bases identical to TRBD2. Germline CDR1 and CDR2: SGHAT and FQNNGV. The CDR3 runs 14 residues. Trimming removed 4 bases from V and 6 bases from J; junction bases left unmatched: 2. CDR3 bases: TGTGCCAGCAGCTATACTAGCGGGAGGGATACGCAGTATTTT. Its translation: CASSYTSGRDTQYF.

This rearrangement joins TRBV10-2 to TRBJ1-1; perhaps TRBD1 as D (6 bases). The CDR3 is made up of 13 amino acids. Between the trimmed V and J ends, which lost 10 bases and 0 bases, there was a span of 12 bases. Per germline, CDR1 WSHSY and CDR2 SAAADI. The CDR3 DNA reads TGCGCCACCGGGGACATCTTGAACACTGAAGCTTTCTTT. It encodes CATGDILNTEAFF.

This clone came up once. The CDR3 DNA reads TGTGCCAGCAGTGAAGCGAATCTTCCCTACGAGCAGTACTTC. It specifies CASSEANLPYEQYF. The chain couples TRBV6-1 to TRBJ2-5; no clear D gene. The DNA end lines up better with TRBJ2-7; the J call may be wrong. CDR3 length: 14 amino acids. Germline V gene data show CDR1 as MNHNS and CDR2 as SASEGT.